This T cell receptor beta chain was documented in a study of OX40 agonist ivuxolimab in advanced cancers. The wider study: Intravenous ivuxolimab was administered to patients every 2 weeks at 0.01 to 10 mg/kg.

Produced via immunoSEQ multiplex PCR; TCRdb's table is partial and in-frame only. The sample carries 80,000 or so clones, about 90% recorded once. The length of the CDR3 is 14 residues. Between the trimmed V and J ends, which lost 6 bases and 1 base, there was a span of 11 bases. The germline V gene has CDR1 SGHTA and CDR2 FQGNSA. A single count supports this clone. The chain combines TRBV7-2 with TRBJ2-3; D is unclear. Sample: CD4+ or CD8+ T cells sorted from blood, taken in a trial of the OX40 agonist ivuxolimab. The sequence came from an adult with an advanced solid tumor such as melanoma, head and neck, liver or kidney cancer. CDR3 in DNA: TGTGCCAGCAGGGCCACAGTTGGCACAGATACGCAGTATTTT. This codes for CASRATVGTDTQYF.